This T cell receptor (beta chain) was recovered during a study of blood T cell repertoires in COVID-19. Study overall: Samples taken during acute and convalescent COVID-19 were collected in the United States, Italy and Spain.

TCRdb's table, derived via immunoSEQ multiplex PCR, lists solely in-frame clones and lacks some. The data show around 180,000 clones, with approximately 81% seen just once and about 10% held by the top ten. The CDR3 is 14 residues long. Germline V gene sequence: CDR1 SGHRS, CDR2 YFSETQ. Trimming stripped 2 bases from V and 8 bases from J, with 13 bases between. The sequencing input was peripheral blood. The TCR comes from a woman aged 80 or over with active or convalescent COVID-19. The gene calls are TRBV5-1 and TRBJ1-4; a weak D match, TRBD1 (6 bases). The CDR3: CASSLQGGEEKLFF. CDR3 DNA: TGCGCCAGCAGCTTACAAGGGGGGGAGGAAAAACTGTTTTTT.